This TCR gamma chain was sequenced in a study of Vδ1+ human thymocytes (dated by TCRdb to the late 2010s). Concerning the study at large: The study characterised mRNA-level TRG and TRD CDR3 repertoires of highly purified Vdelta1+ thymocytes from young children as a data resource. Validation of the multiplex-based CDR3 amplicon strategy against 5'RACE-based CDR3 amplicon generation methods had been performed previously.

In this sample, this clone turned up a few times. No antigen is known for it. No base-level quality is on record; no much larger clone is a single base apart. Reading the germline V gene (reference sequence) gives CDR1 GITISATS and CDR2 ISYDGTV. The CDR3 has 14 amino acids, counting the end cysteine and phenylalanine. Kept here is only the CDR3 DNA, which spans 42 bases and is read in frame from base 1. Here V drops 5 bases and J drops 2 bases, and the junction holds 9 bases not matched to any gene. Thymic samples were depleted of alphabeta T cells, then CD3+ TCRVdelta1+ TCRVdelta2- thymocytes were FACS-sorted. The purity of the sorted Vdelta1+ thymocytes fell between roughly 96% and 99.6%. The thymic specimens were obtained from several paediatric patients, aged about 5 days to 17 months, who were having corrective cardiac surgery. Thymic tissue was dispersed and mononuclear cells isolated on a Histopaque-1077 density gradient. Staining used anti-TCRVdelta1 clone TS8.2, anti-TCRVdelta2 clone B6, anti-CD3 clone HIT3a and anti-TCRalphabeta clone IP26 antibodies.

RNA extraction was performed with the RNeasy mini kit, and reverse transcription was done with Superscript III. CDR3 amplicons were generated by multiplex PCR with pooled V-gene forward primers and a constant-region reverse primer carrying Illumina adaptor overhangs. Amplicons were gel-purified, then indexed with Nextera index primers over around 8 extra PCR cycles and purified with AMPure XP beads. The libraries were sequenced on an Illumina MiSeq using paired-end 250 bp reads, dual indexing and an approximately 20% PhiX spike-in. The source study handled its data this way. FastQC was used to quality check the reads, while ea-utils fastq-join merged the TRG read pairs. Sequences were annotated with IMGT/HighV-QUEST, keeping only productive sequences with unambiguous V-gene assignment; clonotypes were defined by identical CDR3 sequence. For downstream analysis, VDJtools 1.1.1, tcR 2.2.3, Treemap and vegan Shannon diversity in R 3.4.4 were used. After TCRdb called clones again from the public reads with CATT, rows with identical DNA were merged. TCRdb's processing, not the authors', yielded these V and J calls. Present in this sample are some 6,100 gamma-chain clones, around two fifths of which were seen just once. 1.9% of the sample belongs to the ten largest clones.

General conclusions and limits of the study: Despite high sort purity, around 20% of thymic TRD sequences were Vdelta2 (and few Vdelta3), unlike peripheral blood Vdelta1+ controls. Because no clustering by age or sex was observed, donors were not stratified by these variables in the analyses. Thymic TRG and TRD repertoires appeared highly polyclonal with Gaussian CDR3 length distributions, unlike oligoclonal peripheral blood repertoires. The use of highly purified populations and single-cell validation was advised by the authors, since misinterpretation of bulk repertoire data could be caused by unexpected Vdelta2 sequences. Numerous TRG clonotypes were shared among donors (up to roughly 6.9x10^3), while TRD repertoires were essentially private (a maximum of roughly 100 shared).

The V and J segments used are TRGV9 and TRGJ1 or TRGJ2. Sequencing was performed on Vdelta1+ gamma-delta thymocytes from the thymus. This specimen's cell subset or site label, interpreted: FACS-sorted CD3+ TCRalphabeta- TCRVdelta1+ TCRVdelta2- thymocytes. This clonotype originated in a boy younger than two who had congenital heart surgery. CDR3 loop: CALWGRGDYYKKLF. The nucleotides are TGTGCCTTGTGGGGTAGAGGAGATTATTATAAGAAACTCTTT.